This TCR beta chain was documented in a study of blood T cell repertoires in COVID-19. Turning to the study itself: Sites across the United States, Italy and Spain contributed samples from acute and convalescent COVID-19. PBMCs, B-cell-depleted T cells, or T cells were the source of the cDNA or gDNA that made up the material.

The table lists this clone with a count of one. Repertoires were generated with immunoSEQ multiplex PCR, while TCRdb's copy carries only in-frame clones and drops some. The sample includes 150,000 to 200,000 clones, 87% of them seen just once. V lost 1 base, J lost 5 bases, and 7 bases stayed unmatched. The CDR3 spans 14 residues. Germline CDR1 and CDR2: GTSNPN and SVGIG (reference sequence). Sample: peripheral blood. This receptor was identified in a woman in her 70s with COVID-19, enrolled during active disease. The gene calls are TRBV30 and TRBJ2-7; 8 bases match TRBD2. CDR3 loop: CAWSAAGALNEQYF. The DNA for the CDR3 is TGTGCCTGGAGTGCAGCGGGGGCGCTTAACGAGCAGTACTTC.